A selection of T cell receptor beta chains follows, all from one sample in a study of cytomegalovirus exposure and HLA in healthy donors. Measured with immunoSEQ multiplex PCR; TCRdb has only the in-frame clones, and not every one. The table includes some 130,000 clones, about 72% detected once. Sequencing was performed on PBMCs. The receptors stem from a female donor in good health and CMV-seronegative. The CDR3 runs from the conserved cysteine through the conserved F or W. Clone sizes are given selectively: once, few, many, or a class where the clone is expanded.

CDR3 | J | size | V
CASSQVSSGAYNEQFF | TRBJ2-1 | NA | TRBV4-3
CASRVGNYGYTF | TRBJ1-2 | NA | TRBV28
CASSAGQGSLIEQYF | TRBJ2-7 | NA | TRBV2
CASSYPGGAVHEQYF | TRBJ2-7 | NA | TRBV6-5
CASFNGEQYF | TRBJ2-5 | few | TRBV6-6
CASSVDSSSGNTIYF | TRBJ1-3 | NA | TRBV9
CASESRGLAGLSYEQYF | TRBJ2-7 | few | TRBV2
CASSPSLRTKNNEQFF | TRBJ2-1 | NA | TRBV2
CATQGGTDTQYF | TRBJ2-3 | NA | TRBV28
CASSLEGTGWSYNEQFF | TRBJ2-1 | NA | TRBV11-2
CASSYSGGTADTQYF | TRBJ2-3 | NA | TRBV6-6
CASTRGGTGARGGYTF | TRBJ1-2 | NA | TRBV7-2
CASSWTRETQYF | TRBJ2-3 | few | TRBV19